Listed below are T cell receptor beta chains from one sample, sequenced in a study of immune evolution from preneoplasia to lung adenocarcinoma. The protocol was immunoSEQ multiplex PCR, while the TCRdb copy is restricted to in-frame clones and leaves out a portion. The repertoire consists of 7,000 or so clones, with roughly three quarters occurring once and the leading ten covering over 15%. The sample comprised FFPE adjacent normal lung tissue. Source of these receptors: a person aged 70 to 85 with lung adenocarcinoma. CDR3s include the opening cysteine and the closing phenylalanine or tryptophan. The order of the fields is clone size, D gene, J gene, V gene, CDR3 DNA, CDR3 protein. D genes are given only for firm matches. Size is omitted from some rows. Given values are once, few, many or a class for expanded clones.

clone size: .
D gene: TRBD1
J gene: TRBJ2-5
V gene: TRBV5-8
CDR3 DNA: TGTGCCAGCAGGGACAGGTTGACCCAGTACTTC
CDR3 protein: CASRDRLTQYF

clone size: .
D gene: .
J gene: TRBJ1-2
V gene: TRBV7-8
CDR3 DNA: TGTGCCAGCAGCTTGGGGCTAGATGGCTACACCTTC
CDR3 protein: CASSLGLDGYTF

clone size: .
D gene: .
J gene: TRBJ2-2
V gene: TRBV5-1
CDR3 DNA: TGCGCCAGCAGCCCAATATTGGGCGCCGGGGAGCTGTTTTTT
CDR3 protein: CASSPILGAGELFF

clone size: .
D gene: .
J gene: TRBJ2-4
V gene: TRBV29-1
CDR3 DNA: TGCAGCGTTAGAGGACAGAACAAAAACATTCAGTACTTC
CDR3 protein: CSVRGQNKNIQYF

clone size: .
D gene: TRBD1
J gene: TRBJ1-2
V gene: TRBV6-1
CDR3 DNA: TGTGCCAGCAGTGAAGGTCGGACAGGAAACTATGGCTACACTTTC
CDR3 protein: CASSEGRTGNYGYTF

clone size: .
D gene: TRBD1
J gene: TRBJ1-2
V gene: TRBV5-8
CDR3 DNA: TGTGCCAGCAGCTACGGACAGGGCGGTGACTATGGCTACACCTTC
CDR3 protein: CASSYGQGGDYGYTF

clone size: once
D gene: .
J gene: TRBJ1-3
V gene: TRBV5-6
CDR3 DNA: TGTGCCAGCACCCAGAGGGACTTTGGAAACACCATATATTTT
CDR3 protein: CASTQRDFGNTIYF

clone size: .
D gene: .
J gene: TRBJ2-7
V gene: TRBV30
CDR3 DNA: TGTGCCTGGAGTGTAAGGTACGAGCAGTACTTC
CDR3 protein: CAWSVRYEQYF

clone size: .
D gene: .
J gene: TRBJ2-1
V gene: TRBV15
CDR3 DNA: TGTGCCACCAGCCCTTCCGCAGGGGAAACCTCCTACAATGAGCAGTTCTTC
CDR3 protein: CATSPSAGETSYNEQFF

clone size: .
D gene: .
J gene: TRBJ1-4
V gene: TRBV7-9
CDR3 DNA: TGTGCCAGCAGCGGCCGCACTGAAAAACTGTTTTTT
CDR3 protein: CASSGRTEKLFF

clone size: .
D gene: TRBD1
J gene: TRBJ1-5
V gene: TRBV18
CDR3 DNA: TGTGCCAGCTCACCCCAGGGGGCGCGCAATCAGCCCCAGCATTTT
CDR3 protein: CASSPQGARNQPQHF

clone size: .
D gene: TRBD1
J gene: TRBJ1-2
V gene: TRBV2
CDR3 DNA: TGTGCCGTCGACAGGGGGCAGGGAGTTGGCTACACCTTC
CDR3 protein: CAVDRGQGVGYTF

clone size: .
D gene: .
J gene: TRBJ1-2
V gene: TRBV27
CDR3 DNA: TGTGCCAGCAGTTTCGCCCGTGGTGTGGGATATGGCTACATCTTC
CDR3 protein: CASSFARGVGYGYIF

clone size: .
D gene: .
J gene: TRBJ1-1
V gene: TRBV2
CDR3 DNA: TGTGCCAGCACTTTCGGCACCAACACTGAAGCTTTCTTT
CDR3 protein: CASTFGTNTEAFF

clone size: .
D gene: .
J gene: TRBJ1-1
V gene: TRBV9
CDR3 DNA: TGTGCCAGCAGCGTAGGAACAGGGAGGAGGGACACTGAAGCTTTCTTT
CDR3 protein: CASSVGTGRRDTEAFF

clone size: once
D gene: TRBD1
J gene: TRBJ2-1
V gene: TRBV6-1
CDR3 DNA: TGTGCCAGCAGTCCCGGGACAGGGATTTTCAATGAGCAGTTCTTC
CDR3 protein: CASSPGTGIFNEQFF

clone size: .
D gene: .
J gene: TRBJ1-2
V gene: TRBV7-8
CDR3 DNA: TGTGCCAGCAGCTTACAGGGAGACTATGGCTACACCTTC
CDR3 protein: CASSLQGDYGYTF

clone size: .
D gene: TRBD2
J gene: TRBJ2-7
V gene: TRBV28
CDR3 DNA: TGTGCCAGCAGTCGGGGGGGCTCCTACGAGCAGTACTTC
CDR3 protein: CASSRGGSYEQYF

clone size: once
D gene: .
J gene: TRBJ1-2
V gene: TRBV7-3
CDR3 DNA: TGTGCCAGCAGCGCCGAAGGAGGAGTAAACTATGGCTACACCTTC
CDR3 protein: CASSAEGGVNYGYTF

clone size: .
D gene: .
J gene: TRBJ1-5
V gene: TRBV6-1
CDR3 DNA: TGTGCCAGCAGGGAGGGGCAGGGATGGCAGCCCCAGCATTTT
CDR3 protein: CASREGQGWQPQHF

clone size: .
D gene: .
J gene: TRBJ1-2
V gene: TRBV6-1
CDR3 DNA: TGTGCCAGCACCCTAAAGTCCTCCGGCTATGGCTACACCTTC
CDR3 protein: CASTLKSSGYGYTF

clone size: .
D gene: .
J gene: TRBJ2-7
V gene: TRBV6-6
CDR3 DNA: TGTGCCAGCAGCGATCCCTACGAGCAGTACTTC
CDR3 protein: CASSDPYEQYF

clone size: .
D gene: .
J gene: TRBJ1-6
V gene: TRBV10-3
CDR3 DNA: TGTGCCATCAGTGTGGGGGGCATTAATAATTCACCCCTCCACTTT
CDR3 protein: CAISVGGINNSPLHF

clone size: .
D gene: .
J gene: TRBJ2-7
V gene: TRBV9
CDR3 DNA: TGTGCCAGCAGCGTAGCTGCGAGGAACAGGCCTTGGGAGCAGTACTTC
CDR3 protein: CASSVAARNRPWEQYF

clone size: .
D gene: .
J gene: TRBJ1-6
V gene: TRBV6-1
CDR3 DNA: TGTGCCAGCAGTGAATTGGGGGGTAGTTCACCCCTCCACTTT
CDR3 protein: CASSELGGSSPLHF

clone size: medium-sized
D gene: TRBD1
J gene: TRBJ1-4
V gene: TRBV7-9
CDR3 DNA: TGTGCCAGCAGCCGGACAGGGAAGAATGAAAAACTGTTTTTT
CDR3 protein: CASSRTGKNEKLFF

clone size: .
D gene: TRBD2
J gene: TRBJ2-5
V gene: TRBV5-6
CDR3 DNA: TGTGCCAGCAGCAGTAGCGGGGGAAAAGAGACCCAGTACTTC
CDR3 protein: CASSSSGGKETQYF

clone size: .
D gene: TRBD1
J gene: TRBJ2-1
V gene: TRBV6-1
CDR3 DNA: TGTGCCAGCAGTGGATGGACAGGGGTCAATGAGCAGTTCTTC
CDR3 protein: CASSGWTGVNEQFF

clone size: few
D gene: .
J gene: TRBJ1-6
V gene: TRBV6-1
CDR3 DNA: TGTGCCAGCAGTGAAGCGACAGAGTATAGGTCACCCCTCCACTTT
CDR3 protein: CASSEATEYRSPLHF

clone size: .
D gene: .
J gene: TRBJ1-5
V gene: TRBV18
CDR3 DNA: TGTGCCAGCTCACCAGACAGCCGCAATCAGCCCCAGCATTTT
CDR3 protein: CASSPDSRNQPQHF

clone size: once
D gene: .
J gene: TRBJ2-7
V gene: TRBV16
CDR3 DNA: TGTGCCAGCAGCCCCGGGGAGGGGGCCTACGAGCAGTACTTC
CDR3 protein: CASSPGEGAYEQYF

clone size: .
D gene: TRBD1
J gene: TRBJ1-2
V gene: TRBV7-9
CDR3 DNA: TGTGCCAGCAGTCCTACAGGGGAACTAACATACTATGGCTACACCTTC
CDR3 protein: CASSPTGELTYYGYTF

clone size: once
D gene: TRBD1
J gene: TRBJ2-7
V gene: TRBV7-9
CDR3 DNA: TGTGCCAGCACGCGACCGGGACAGGGACACGAGCAGTACTTC
CDR3 protein: CASTRPGQGHEQYF

clone size: .
D gene: .
J gene: TRBJ2-2
V gene: TRBV5-6
CDR3 DNA: TGTGCCAGCAGCCGGTACTTCGGGGAGCTGTTTTTT
CDR3 protein: CASSRYFGELFF

clone size: .
D gene: .
J gene: TRBJ2-7
V gene: TRBV12-2
CDR3 DNA: TGTGCAAGTCGCTCTAGACAGGGGGTGGTCTCCTACGAGCAGTACTTC
CDR3 protein: CASRSRQGVVSYEQYF

clone size: .
D gene: .
J gene: TRBJ1-2
V gene: TRBV2
CDR3 DNA: TGTGCCAGCAGAACAGATAACTATGGCTACACCTTC
CDR3 protein: CASRTDNYGYTF

clone size: .
D gene: .
J gene: TRBJ2-1
V gene: TRBV15
CDR3 DNA: TGTGCCACCAGCAGAGATTTTCAGTCCTACAATGAGCAGTTCTTC
CDR3 protein: CATSRDFQSYNEQFF

clone size: .
D gene: .
J gene: TRBJ2-7
V gene: TRBV11-2
CDR3 DNA: TGTGCCAGCAGTTCAGGAGTTAACTACGAGCAGTACTTC
CDR3 protein: CASSSGVNYEQYF

clone size: few
D gene: .
J gene: TRBJ2-6
V gene: TRBV5-6
CDR3 DNA: TGTGCCAGCAGCTTGTTGGGAGAGAGCTCTGGGGCCAACGTCCTGACTTTC
CDR3 protein: CASSLLGESSGANVLTF

clone size: .
D gene: TRBD1
J gene: TRBJ2-2
V gene: TRBV2
CDR3 DNA: TGTGTCAGCAGGGGGACACTGAACACCGGGGAGCTGTTTTTT
CDR3 protein: CVSRGTLNTGELFF

clone size: once
D gene: .
J gene: TRBJ2-5
V gene: TRBV6-1
CDR3 DNA: TGTGCCAGCACCCCAGCCCAGACCCAGTACTTC
CDR3 protein: CASTPAQTQYF

clone size: .
D gene: .
J gene: TRBJ2-7
V gene: TRBV7-9
CDR3 DNA: TGTGCCAGCAGCTTTTACACCCGGAGGGGGGCCAACGAGCAGTACTTC
CDR3 protein: CASSFYTRRGANEQYF

clone size: few
D gene: .
J gene: TRBJ1-4
V gene: TRBV25-1
CDR3 DNA: TGTGCCAGCAGTGAATACGGGGGAACTAATGAAAAACTGTTTTTT
CDR3 protein: CASSEYGGTNEKLFF

clone size: .
D gene: TRBD1
J gene: TRBJ2-7
V gene: TRBV5-1
CDR3 DNA: TGCGCCAGCAGCGCTGGTACGACAGGGCGCTCCTACGAGCAGTACTTC
CDR3 protein: CASSAGTTGRSYEQYF

clone size: few
D gene: .
J gene: TRBJ2-2
V gene: TRBV7-3
CDR3 DNA: TGTGCCAGCAGCTTAAGCCCGGGAGCCGGGACCGGGGAGCTGTTTTTT
CDR3 protein: CASSLSPGAGTGELFF

clone size: .
D gene: .
J gene: TRBJ1-1
V gene: TRBV11-2
CDR3 DNA: TGTGCCAGCAGCCTGAACCTAAGGAACACTGAAGCTTTCTTT
CDR3 protein: CASSLNLRNTEAFF

clone size: .
D gene: .
J gene: TRBJ2-3
V gene: TRBV9
CDR3 DNA: TGTGCCAGCAGCGACAGGCAGGGTGGCACAGATACGCAGTATTTT
CDR3 protein: CASSDRQGGTDTQYF

clone size: once
D gene: .
J gene: TRBJ2-7
V gene: TRBV4-2
CDR3 DNA: TGTGCCAGCAGCCAAGAAGTGACCTCTTACGAGCAGTACTTC
CDR3 protein: CASSQEVTSYEQYF

clone size: .
D gene: TRBD2
J gene: TRBJ2-3
V gene: TRBV7-9
CDR3 DNA: TGTGCCAGCAGCCTAAGAACTAGCGGGGGGGATACGCAGTATTTT
CDR3 protein: CASSLRTSGGDTQYF

clone size: .
D gene: TRBD1
J gene: TRBJ1-6
V gene: TRBV28
CDR3 DNA: TGTGCCAGCAGTCTCTACGCAGGGGGGCAAAATTCACCCCTCCACTTT
CDR3 protein: CASSLYAGGQNSPLHF

clone size: medium-sized
D gene: TRBD2
J gene: TRBJ2-1
V gene: TRBV27
CDR3 DNA: TGTGCCAGCAGTTCGGAGGGTAGCGGGGGGGCCGGGGTAAATGAGCAGTTCTTC
CDR3 protein: CASSSEGSGGAGVNEQFF

clone size: large
D gene: TRBD1
J gene: TRBJ2-7
V gene: TRBV5-5
CDR3 DNA: TGTGCCAGCAGCTTGGCCCCGACAGGGGGCTCCTACGAGCAGTACTTC
CDR3 protein: CASSLAPTGGSYEQYF

clone size: .
D gene: .
J gene: TRBJ1-1
V gene: TRBV6-6
CDR3 DNA: TGTGCCAGCAGTTATTTGGGGGTGAACACTGAAGCTTTCTTT
CDR3 protein: CASSYLGVNTEAFF

clone size: .
D gene: TRBD1
J gene: TRBJ2-7
V gene: TRBV9
CDR3 DNA: TGTGCCAGCAGCGTTCACGGGGAGGGGACAGGGACTTCCTTC
CDR3 protein: CASSVHGEGTGTSF

clone size: .
D gene: .
J gene: TRBJ2-2
V gene: TRBV7-3
CDR3 DNA: TGTGCCAGCAGCTTAACCCGTAACGGGGAGCTGTTTTTT
CDR3 protein: CASSLTRNGELFF

clone size: .
D gene: TRBD2
J gene: TRBJ2-5
V gene: TRBV19
CDR3 DNA: TGTGCCAGTAACTCCCGGACTAGCGGATACCAAGAGACCCAGTACTTC
CDR3 protein: CASNSRTSGYQETQYF

clone size: .
D gene: .
J gene: TRBJ1-4
V gene: TRBV18
CDR3 DNA: TGTGCCAGCTCACCACCCAGGGGCCGGGATGAAAAACTGTTTTTT
CDR3 protein: CASSPPRGRDEKLFF

clone size: .
D gene: .
J gene: TRBJ1-1
V gene: TRBV7-9
CDR3 DNA: TGTGCCAGCAGCTTAGCCCCCGGGGGCTGGCAGACTGAAGCTTTCTTT
CDR3 protein: CASSLAPGGWQTEAFF

clone size: .
D gene: .
J gene: TRBJ1-6
V gene: TRBV7-2
CDR3 DNA: TGTGCCAGCAGCTTTAGGGTTAGCTCCTATAATTCACCCCTCCACTTT
CDR3 protein: CASSFRVSSYNSPLHF

clone size: once
D gene: .
J gene: TRBJ2-5
V gene: TRBV14
CDR3 DNA: TGTGCCAGCAGCCAAAGGTCCTGGGGTTTACCGGAGACCCAGTACTTC
CDR3 protein: CASSQRSWGLPETQYF